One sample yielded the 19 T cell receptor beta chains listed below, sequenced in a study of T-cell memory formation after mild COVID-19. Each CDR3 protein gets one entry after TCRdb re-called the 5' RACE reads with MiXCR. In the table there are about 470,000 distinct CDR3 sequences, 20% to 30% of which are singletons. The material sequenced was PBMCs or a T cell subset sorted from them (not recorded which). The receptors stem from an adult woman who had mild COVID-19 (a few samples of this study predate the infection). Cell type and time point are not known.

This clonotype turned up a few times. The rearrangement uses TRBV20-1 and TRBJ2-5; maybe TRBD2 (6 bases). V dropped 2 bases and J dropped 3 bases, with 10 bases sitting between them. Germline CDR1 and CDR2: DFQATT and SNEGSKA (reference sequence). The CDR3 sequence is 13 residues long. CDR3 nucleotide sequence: TGCAGTGCTAGACGGGGGTCCAAAGAGACCCAGTACTTC. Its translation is CSARRGSKETQYF.

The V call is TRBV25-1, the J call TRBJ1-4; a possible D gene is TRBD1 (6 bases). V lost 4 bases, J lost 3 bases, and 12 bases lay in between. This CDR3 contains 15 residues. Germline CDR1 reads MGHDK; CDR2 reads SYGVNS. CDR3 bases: TGTGCCAGCAGTGGCAGGGGTGGGGCTAATGAAAAACTGTTTTTT. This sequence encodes CASSGRGGANEKLFF.

For the CDR3, the DNA is TGCGCCAGCAGCCCGACGACGGCGAATGAAAAACTGTTTTTT. Its translation: CASSPTTANEKLFF. The V call is TRBV5-1, the J call TRBJ1-4, with D unclear. CDR1 is SGHRS and CDR2 is YFSETQ in the germline V gene. The CDR3 has 14 residues. Trimming pared 4 bases from V and 5 bases from J, leaving 12 bases between. The full variable domain, in which reference TRBV5-1 and TRBJ1-4 provide the parts outside the CDR3, is KAGVTQTPRYLIKTRGQQVTLSCSPISGHRSVSWYQQTPGQGLQFLFEYFSETQRNKGNFPGRFSGRQFSNSRSEMNVSTLELGDSALYLCASSPTTANEKLFFGSGTQLSVL.

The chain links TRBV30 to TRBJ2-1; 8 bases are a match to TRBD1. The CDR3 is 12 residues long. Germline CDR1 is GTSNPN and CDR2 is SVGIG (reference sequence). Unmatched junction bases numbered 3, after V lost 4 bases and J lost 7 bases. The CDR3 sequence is CAWTRQGNEQFF. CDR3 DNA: TGTGCCTGGACCAGACAGGGGAATGAGCAGTTCTTC. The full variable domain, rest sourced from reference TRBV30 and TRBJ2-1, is SQTIHQWPATLVQPVGSPLSLECTVEGTSNPNLYWYRQAAGRGLQLLFYSVGIGQISSEVPQNLSASRPQDRQFILSSKKLLLSDSGFYLCAWTRQGNEQFFGPGTRLTVL.

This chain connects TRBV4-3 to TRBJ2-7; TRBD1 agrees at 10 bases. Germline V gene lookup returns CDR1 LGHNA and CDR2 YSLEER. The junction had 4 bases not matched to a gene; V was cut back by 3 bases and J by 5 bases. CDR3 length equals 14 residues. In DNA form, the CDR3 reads TGCGCCAGCAGCCAGACAGGGGGCATAAACGAGCAGTACTTC. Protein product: CASSQTGGINEQYF.

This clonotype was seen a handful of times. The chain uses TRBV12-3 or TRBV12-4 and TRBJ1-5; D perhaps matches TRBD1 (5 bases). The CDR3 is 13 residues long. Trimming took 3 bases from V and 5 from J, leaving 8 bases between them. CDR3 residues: CASSFGGHQPQHF. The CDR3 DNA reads TGTGCCAGCAGTTTCGGGGGACATCAGCCCCAGCATTTT.

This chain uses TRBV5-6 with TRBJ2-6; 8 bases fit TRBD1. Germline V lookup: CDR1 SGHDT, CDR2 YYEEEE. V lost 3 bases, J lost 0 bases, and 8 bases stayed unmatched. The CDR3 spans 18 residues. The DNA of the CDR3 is TGTGCCAGCAGCTCTTCGGGACAGGTTAACTCTGGGGCCAACGTCCTGACTTTC. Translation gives CASSSSGQVNSGANVLTF.

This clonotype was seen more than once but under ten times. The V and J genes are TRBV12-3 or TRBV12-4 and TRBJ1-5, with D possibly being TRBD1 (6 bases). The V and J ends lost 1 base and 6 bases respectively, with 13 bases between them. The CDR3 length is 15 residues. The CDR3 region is CASSLEQKGGQPQHF. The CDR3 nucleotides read TGTGCCAGCAGTTTAGAGCAAAAGGGGGGTCAGCCCCAGCATTTT.

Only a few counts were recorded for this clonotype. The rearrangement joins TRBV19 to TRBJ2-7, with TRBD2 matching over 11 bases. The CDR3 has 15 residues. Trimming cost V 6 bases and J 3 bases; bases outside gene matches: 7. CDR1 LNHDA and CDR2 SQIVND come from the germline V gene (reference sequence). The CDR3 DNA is TGTGCCAGTAGCATATCCGGGACTAGCGGCTACGAGCAGTACTTC. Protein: CASSISGTSGYEQYF. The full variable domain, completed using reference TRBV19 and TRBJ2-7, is DGGITQSPKYLFRKEGQNVTLSCEQNLNHDAMYWYRQDPGQGLRLIYYSQIVNDFQKGDIAEGYSVSREKKESFPLTVTSAQKNPTAFYLCASSISGTSGYEQYFGPGTRLTVT.

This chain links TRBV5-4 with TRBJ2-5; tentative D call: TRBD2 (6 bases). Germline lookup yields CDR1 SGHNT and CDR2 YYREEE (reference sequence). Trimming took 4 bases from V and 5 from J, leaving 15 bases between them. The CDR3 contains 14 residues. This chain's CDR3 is CASSTAEGRETQYF. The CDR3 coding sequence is TGTGCCAGCAGCACCGCGGAGGGCAGGGAGACCCAGTACTTC.

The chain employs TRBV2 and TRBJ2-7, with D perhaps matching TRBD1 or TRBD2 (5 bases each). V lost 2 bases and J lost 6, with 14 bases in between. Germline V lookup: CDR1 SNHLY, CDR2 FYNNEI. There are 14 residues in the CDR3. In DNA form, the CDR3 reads TGTGCCAGCAGTGAAATCGGGACGCCCCTCGAGCAGTACTTC. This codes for CASSEIGTPLEQYF.

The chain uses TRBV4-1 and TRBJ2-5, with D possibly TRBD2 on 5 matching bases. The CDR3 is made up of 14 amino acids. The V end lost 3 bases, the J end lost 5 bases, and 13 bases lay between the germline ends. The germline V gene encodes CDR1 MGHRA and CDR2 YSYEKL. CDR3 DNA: TGCGCCAGCAGCCAGGAGGACGGTTGGGAGACCCAGTACTTC. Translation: CASSQEDGWETQYF.

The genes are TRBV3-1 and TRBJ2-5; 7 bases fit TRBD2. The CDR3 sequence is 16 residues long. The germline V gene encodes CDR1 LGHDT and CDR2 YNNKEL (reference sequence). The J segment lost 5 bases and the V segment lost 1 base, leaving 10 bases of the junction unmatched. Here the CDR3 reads CASSQGTRGSFETQYF. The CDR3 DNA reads TGTGCCAGCAGCCAAGGGACTAGAGGGAGTTTTGAGACCCAGTACTTC.

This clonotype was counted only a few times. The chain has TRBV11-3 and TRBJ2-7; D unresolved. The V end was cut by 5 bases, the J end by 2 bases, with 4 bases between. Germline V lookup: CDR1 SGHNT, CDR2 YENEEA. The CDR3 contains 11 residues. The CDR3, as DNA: TGTGCCAGCAGCGAAACCTACGAGCAGTACTTC. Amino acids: CASSETYEQYF.

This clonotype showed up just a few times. CDR3 region: CASSKGQGSNQPQHF. CDR3 DNA: TGCGCCAGCAGCAAAGGACAGGGTAGCAATCAGCCCCAGCATTTT. This chain links TRBV5-1 with TRBJ1-5, with 8 bases fitting TRBD1. Germline V gene sequence: CDR1 SGHRS, CDR2 YFSETQ. This CDR3 is built from 15 residues. The V gene end was trimmed by 4 bases and the J gene end by 0 bases; junction bases not matched to a gene: 3.

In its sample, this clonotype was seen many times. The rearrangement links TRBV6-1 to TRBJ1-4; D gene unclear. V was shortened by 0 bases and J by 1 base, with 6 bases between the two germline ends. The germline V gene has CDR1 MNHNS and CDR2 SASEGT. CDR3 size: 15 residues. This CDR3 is CASSEAEGTNEKLFF. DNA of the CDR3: TGTGCCAGCAGTGAAGCGGAGGGAACTAATGAAAAACTGTTTTTT.

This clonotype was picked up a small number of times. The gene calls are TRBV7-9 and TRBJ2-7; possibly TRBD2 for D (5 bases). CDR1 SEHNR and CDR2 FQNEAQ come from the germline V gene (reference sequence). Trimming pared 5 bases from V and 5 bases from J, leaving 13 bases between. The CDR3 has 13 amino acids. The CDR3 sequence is CASSLTPGDEQYF. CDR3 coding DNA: TGTGCCAGCAGCCTAACGCCCGGGGACGAGCAGTACTTC.

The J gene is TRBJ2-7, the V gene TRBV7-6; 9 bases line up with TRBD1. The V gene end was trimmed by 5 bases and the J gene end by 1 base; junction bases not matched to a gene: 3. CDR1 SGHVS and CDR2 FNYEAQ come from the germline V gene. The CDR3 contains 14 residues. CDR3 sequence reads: CASSDGTGSYEQYF. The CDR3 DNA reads TGTGCCAGCAGCGATGGGACAGGGTCCTACGAGCAGTACTTC.

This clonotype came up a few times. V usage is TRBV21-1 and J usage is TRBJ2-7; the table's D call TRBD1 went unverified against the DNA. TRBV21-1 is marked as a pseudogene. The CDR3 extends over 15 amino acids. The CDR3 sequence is CASSSGQETCYEQYF. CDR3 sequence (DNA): TGTGCCAGCAGCAGTGGACAGGAGACCTGCTACGAGCAGTACTTC.